The present T cell receptor beta chain was sequenced within a study of shared clonotypes between healthy human individuals. Regarding the study as a whole: Compared with clonotypes that all four donors shared, non-shared clonotypes had lower generation probabilities.

Turning to this clone: Its antigen is undetermined.

Study donors comprised healthy, HIV-negative adults devoid of recent acute infection or vaccination. All donors were Caucasian adults living in Nashville, Tennessee. Method: immunoSEQ multiplex PCR; TCRdb's copy keeps in-frame clones and lacks some. Counted here are roughly 1,500,000 clones, roughly 98% occurring once; the ten biggest clones make up roughly 0.42%. The CDR3 length is 15 residues. V gave up 9 bases and J gave up 8 bases, with 23 bases separating them. CDR1 and CDR2 (germline): MDHEN, SYDVKM. This receptor was identified in a man aged 25-40 years in good health. This chain joins TRBV28 and TRBJ2-1; the D gene is possibly TRBD2 (5 bases). The sample comprised naive CD4+ T cells sorted from blood. The sample's subset: CD45RA+ positively selected. The CDR3 region is CASSSPSGGAYEQFF. In DNA form, the CDR3 reads TGTGCCAGTTCCTCGCCCAGCGGAGGAGCCTATGAGCAGTTCTTC.